The rows below give T cell receptor beta chains drawn from one sample of a study of beta chain features in type 1 diabetes. TCRdb keeps only in-frame clones here, not all; method: immunoSEQ multiplex PCR. This table holds some 330,000 clones, approximately 9.9% found once. The sequenced sample was naive CD4+ T cells from blood. These receptors all stem from a woman aged 25 to 39 in good health. The conserved cysteine and the conserved F or W are not part of the CDR3 here. Some rows have no size entry. The others give once, few or many, or a class for an expanded clone.

>TRBJ2-4|few|TRBV28
ASRESSGRNIQY
>TRBJ2-7|-|TRBV11-2
ASSLDLAGVYEQY
>TRBJ2-7|-|TRBV18
ASSPSRTSFEQY
>TRBJ2-7|few|TRBV27
ASSLANSYEQY
>TRBJ2-1|-|TRBV28
ASRWTAISYNEQF
>TRBJ2-4|few|TRBV5-1
ASSPRGGSKNIQY
>TRBJ2-7|few|TRBV30
AWSVSGDYEQY
>TRBJ1-4|few|TRBV7-8
ASRLGTENEKLF
>TRBJ1-3|few|TRBV4-1
ASSPAGNGNTIY
>TRBJ2-3|-|TRBV7-2
ASSPGLFTDTQY
>TRBJ2-7|few|TRBV28
ASSLVRTRLEQY
>TRBJ2-1|few|TRBV9
ASSPRTSGGNNEQF
>TRBJ2-1|few|TRBV7-7
ASSSQENRDYNEQF
>TRBJ2-2|few|TRBV29-1
SVQQPNTGELF
>TRBJ2-7|few|TRBV4-3
ASSQGASGRYEQY
>TRBJ2-3|-|TRBV4-2
ASSPSGSGDTQY
>TRBJ2-2|-|TRBV30
AWSTLRQGARVGGRTGELF
>TRBJ2-5|-|TRBV11-2
ASSLDEETQY
>TRBJ2-7|few|TRBV29-1
SVRRTSGYEQY
>TRBJ2-3|-|TRBV7-2
ASSQSGTRNTDTQY
>TRBJ1-1|-|TRBV9
ASSPKLQEGRTEAF
>TRBJ2-2|few|TRBV5-4
ASANHRGKNTGELF
>TRBJ1-2|few|TRBV6-4
ASTVTRDKTYGYT
>TRBJ2-6|few|TRBV18
ASSPIGVAGGGANVLT
>TRBJ2-7|few|TRBV27
ASSLTGSAISYEQY
>TRBJ2-3|-|TRBV28
ASSTEVPDTQY
>TRBJ2-2|-|TRBV29-1
SVEGGLANTGELF
>TRBJ1-5|-|TRBV2
ASTTAAVDQPQH